This T cell receptor (beta chain) was recorded in a study of STAT5B mutations in CD4+ large granular lymphocyte leukemia (dated by TCRdb to the early 2020s). Context from the whole study: Among healthy controls, the CDR3 'QG' motif was associated with a particular HLA allele. TCRbeta repertoires of CD4+ T-cell large granular lymphocyte leukemia patients were compared with those of healthy blood donors. Flow cytometry on FACSCanto II or FACSVerse showed that the purified fractions were more than 95% pure among lymphocytes. Overall study results and their limits: TRBV06-family usage was enriched among the top patient clones (8/27) compared with healthy controls (2/35). Main leukemic clonotypes were private to each patient, although 25% to 30% of the main leukemic clonotypes were found at low frequency in the non-leukemic repertoires of other patients. The data were not HLA-matched, and the relatively small sample size could explain the higher clonality seen in CD4+ compared with CD8+ T-LGLL. CD4-sorted patient repertoires appeared more clonal than healthy CD4+ repertoires, and this difference persisted after removing the putative leukemic clones.

The immunoSEQ assay at survey resolution was used to sequence TCRbeta rearrangements from genomic DNA. In the original analysis: In the TCR sequencing data, the lowest productive clonotype frequency that could be detected was 2.59 x 10-5. Only productive TCRbeta rearrangements, defined as complete and in-frame sequences, were included in the analyses. Clonality for each sample was calculated as Simpson clonality in the immunoSEQ Analyzer version 3.0. Clones were binned by frequency as very rare, small, medium, large (1-20%) or hyperexpanded (>20%). Generation probabilities were estimated with OLGA 1.2.3, V-gene circos plots were generated with VDJtools, specificities were searched for in VDJdb, and CDR3 motifs were identified with GLIPH. Not all clones reach the TCRdb copy of this immuneACCESS table, which keeps in-frame sequences only. Checked studies attribute under half of the gap to unresolved V genes and leave the rest unexplained. Clone size and the V and J calls come from that table; the DNA yielded D and trimming. The sample has more than 30,000 clones on record, 70% to 90% of them singletons. In total, the top ten clones hold 0.41% of the sample.

Trimming costs V 4 bases and J 3 bases, and their ends lie 17 bases apart. CDR1 and CDR2, looked up from the germline V gene, are SGHRS and YFSETQ. Reading from cysteine to phenylalanine, the CDR3 counts 15 amino acids. The kept DNA is CDR3 alone, 45 bases in frame from the first base. In this sample, this clone turned up a few times. What antigen it recognizes has not been identified. Base qualities are missing; no much larger clone stands one base away. The healthy controls were over 30 blood donors, and the buffy coats of these donors were supplied by the Finnish Red Cross blood service. All TCR-sequenced material derived from peripheral blood: patient blood samples and healthy donor buffy coats. Peripheral blood mononuclear cells were isolated by Ficoll-Hypaque gradient centrifugation. Magnetic purification was used to isolate CD4+ cells from the buffy coats of the healthy controls. The Gentra Puregene Cell and Tissue kit was used for genomic DNA extraction, and quantification was performed on a Qubit 2.0 fluorometer.

Sequences were obtained from CD4+ T cells from blood buffy coats. The sequence is built from TRBV5-1 and TRBJ2-7, and the D gene may be TRBD2, 6 bases matching. The source of this sequence is a human donor in good health. The DNA is TGCGCCAGCAGCCCCGGCGGCGGGACCCTCTACGAGCAGTACTTC. It codes for CASSPGGGTLYEQYF.